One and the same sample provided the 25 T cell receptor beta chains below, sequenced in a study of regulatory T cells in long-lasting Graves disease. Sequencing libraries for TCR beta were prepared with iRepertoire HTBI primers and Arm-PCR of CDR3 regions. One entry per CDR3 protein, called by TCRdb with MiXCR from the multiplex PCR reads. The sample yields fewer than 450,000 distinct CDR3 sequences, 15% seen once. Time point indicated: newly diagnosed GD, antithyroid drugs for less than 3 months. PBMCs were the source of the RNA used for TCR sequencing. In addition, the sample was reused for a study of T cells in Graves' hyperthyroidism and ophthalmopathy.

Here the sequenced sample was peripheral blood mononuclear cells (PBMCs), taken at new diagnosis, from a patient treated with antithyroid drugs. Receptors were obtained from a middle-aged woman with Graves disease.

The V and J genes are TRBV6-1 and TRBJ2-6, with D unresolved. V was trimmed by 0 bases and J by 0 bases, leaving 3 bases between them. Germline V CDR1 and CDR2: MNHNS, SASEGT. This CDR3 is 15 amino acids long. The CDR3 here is CASSEAGSGANVLTF. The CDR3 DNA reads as TGTGCCAGCAGTGAAGCGGGCTCTGGGGCCAACGTCCTGACTTTC.

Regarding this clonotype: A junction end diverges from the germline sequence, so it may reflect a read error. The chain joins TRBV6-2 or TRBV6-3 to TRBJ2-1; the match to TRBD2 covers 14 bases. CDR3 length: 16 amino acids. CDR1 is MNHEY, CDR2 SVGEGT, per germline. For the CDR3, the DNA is TGTGCCAGCAGTCGCTCTGGGACTAGCGGGAGCTCTAGTCAGATCTTC. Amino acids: CASSRSGTSGSSSQIF.

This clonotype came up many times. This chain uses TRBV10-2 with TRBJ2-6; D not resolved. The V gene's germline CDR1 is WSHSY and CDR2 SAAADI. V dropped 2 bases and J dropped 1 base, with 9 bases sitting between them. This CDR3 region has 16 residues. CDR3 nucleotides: TGCGCCAGCAGTGAGATGGCCGCTTCTGGGGCCAACGTCCTGACTTTC. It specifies CASSEMAASGANVLTF.

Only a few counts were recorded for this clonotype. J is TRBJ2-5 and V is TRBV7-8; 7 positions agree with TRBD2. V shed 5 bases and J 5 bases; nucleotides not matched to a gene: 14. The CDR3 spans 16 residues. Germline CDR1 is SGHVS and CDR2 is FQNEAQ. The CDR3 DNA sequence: TGTGCCAGCAGCCCACCCCATGGCGGGAGTTATGAGACCCAGTACTTC. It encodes CASSPPHGGSYETQYF.

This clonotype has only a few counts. The CDR3 nucleotides are TGCAGCGTTGAGATGGCTTACGGAAGCTACAATGAGCAGTTCTTC. Translation: CSVEMAYGSYNEQFF. This sequence joins TRBV29-1 and TRBJ2-1, with unresolved D. Per germline, CDR1 SQVTM and CDR2 ANQGSEA. The CDR3 is 15 residues long. V dropped 3 bases and J dropped 3 bases, with 15 bases sitting between them.

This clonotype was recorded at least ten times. The CDR3 here is CASSNGQGVSEAFF. The CDR3 bases are TGTGCCAGCAGCAACGGACAGGGCGTAAGTGAAGCTTTCTTT. The rearrangement uses TRBV7-2 and TRBJ1-1; TRBD1 aligns across 8 bases. Germline CDR1 SGHTA, CDR2 FQGNSA. There are 14 residues in the CDR3. V trimming: 5 bases; J trimming: 7 bases; junction bases outside the gene matches: 9.

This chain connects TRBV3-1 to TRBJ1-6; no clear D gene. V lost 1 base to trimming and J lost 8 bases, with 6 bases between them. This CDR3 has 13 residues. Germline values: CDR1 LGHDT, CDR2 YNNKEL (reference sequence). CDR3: CASSQGADSPLHF. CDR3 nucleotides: TGTGCCAGCAGCCAAGGTGCAGATTCACCCCTCCACTTT.

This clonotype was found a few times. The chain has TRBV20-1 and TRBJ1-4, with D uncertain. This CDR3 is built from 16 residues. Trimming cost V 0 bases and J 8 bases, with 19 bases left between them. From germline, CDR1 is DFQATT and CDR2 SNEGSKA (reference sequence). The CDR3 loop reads CSAREGGRRAEEKLFF. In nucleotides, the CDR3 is TGCAGTGCTAGAGAGGGTGGGCGAAGGGCGGAGGAAAAACTGTTTTTT.

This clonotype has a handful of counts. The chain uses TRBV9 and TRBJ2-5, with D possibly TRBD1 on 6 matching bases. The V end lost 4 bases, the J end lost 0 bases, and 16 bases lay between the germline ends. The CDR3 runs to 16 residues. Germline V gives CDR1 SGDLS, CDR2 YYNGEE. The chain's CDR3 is CASSTTGQPNQETQYF. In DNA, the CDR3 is TGTGCCAGCAGCACTACCGGACAGCCAAACCAAGAGACCCAGTACTTC.

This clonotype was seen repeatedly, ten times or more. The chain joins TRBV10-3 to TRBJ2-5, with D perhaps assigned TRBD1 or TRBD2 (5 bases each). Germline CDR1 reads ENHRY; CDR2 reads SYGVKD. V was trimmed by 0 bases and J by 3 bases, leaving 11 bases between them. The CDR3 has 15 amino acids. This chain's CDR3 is CAISESSGRKETQYF. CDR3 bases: TGTGCCATCAGTGAGTCTTCGGGACGGAAAGAGACCCAGTACTTC.

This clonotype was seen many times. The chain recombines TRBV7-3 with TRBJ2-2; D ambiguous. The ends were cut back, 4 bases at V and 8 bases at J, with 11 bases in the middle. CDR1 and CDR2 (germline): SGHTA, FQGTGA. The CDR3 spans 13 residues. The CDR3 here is CASSSPGEGELFF. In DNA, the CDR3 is TGTGCCAGCAGCTCCCCTGGGGAAGGGGAGCTGTTTTTT.

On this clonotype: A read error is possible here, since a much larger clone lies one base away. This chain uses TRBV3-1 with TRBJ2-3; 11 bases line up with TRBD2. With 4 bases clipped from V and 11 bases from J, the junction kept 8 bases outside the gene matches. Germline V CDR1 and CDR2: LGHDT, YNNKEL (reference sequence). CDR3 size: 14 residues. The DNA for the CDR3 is TGTGCCAGCAGCCTAGGGATTAGCGGGAGGGTGCAGTATTTT. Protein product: CASSLGISGRVQYF.

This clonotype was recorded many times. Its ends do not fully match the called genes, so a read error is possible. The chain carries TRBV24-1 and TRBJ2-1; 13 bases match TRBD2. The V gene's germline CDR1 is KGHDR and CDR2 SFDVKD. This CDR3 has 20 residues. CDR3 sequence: CATSDSGTSGTRRSHNEQFF. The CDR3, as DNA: TGTGCCACCAGTGATTCGGGGACTAGCGGGACCCGTCGCTCCCACAATGAGCAGTTCTTC.

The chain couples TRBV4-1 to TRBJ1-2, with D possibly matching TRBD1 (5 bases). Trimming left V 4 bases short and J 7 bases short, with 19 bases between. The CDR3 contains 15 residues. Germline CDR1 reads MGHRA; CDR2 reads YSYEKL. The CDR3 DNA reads TGCGCCAGCAGCCCTGGGGCCGCCGGGGATGGTGGCTACACCTTC. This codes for CASSPGAAGDGGYTF.

The CDR3 region has the DNA TGTGCCAGCAGCTTAGGTACAGCCGAGCAGTACTTC. It is translated as CASSLGTAEQYF. V is TRBV11-3 and J is TRBJ2-7; D not certain. The CDR3 totals 12 residues. V shed 1 base and J shed 6 bases, with 7 bases lying between them. Germline lookup yields CDR1 SGHNT and CDR2 YENEEA.

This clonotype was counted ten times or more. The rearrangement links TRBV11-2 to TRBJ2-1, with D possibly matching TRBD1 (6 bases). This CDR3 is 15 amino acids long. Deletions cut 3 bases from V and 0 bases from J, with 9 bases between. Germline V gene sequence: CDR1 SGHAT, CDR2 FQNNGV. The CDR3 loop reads CASSFWDNSYNEQFF. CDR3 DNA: TGTGCCAGCAGCTTTTGGGACAACTCCTACAATGAGCAGTTCTTC.

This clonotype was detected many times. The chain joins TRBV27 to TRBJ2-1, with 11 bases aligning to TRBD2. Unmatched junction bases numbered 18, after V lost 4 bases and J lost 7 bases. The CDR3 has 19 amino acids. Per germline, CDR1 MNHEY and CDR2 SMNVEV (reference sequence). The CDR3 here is CASSSYGRIAGGPRNEQFF. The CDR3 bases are TGTGCCAGCAGTTCATACGGAAGAATAGCGGGAGGGCCAAGGAATGAGCAGTTCTTC.

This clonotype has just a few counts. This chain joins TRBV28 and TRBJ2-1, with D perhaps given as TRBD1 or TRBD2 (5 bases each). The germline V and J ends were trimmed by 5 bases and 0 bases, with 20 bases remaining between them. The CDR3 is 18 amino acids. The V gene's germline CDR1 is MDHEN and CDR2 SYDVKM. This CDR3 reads CASSTLWGEGSSYNEQFF. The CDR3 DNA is TGTGCCAGCAGTACCCTATGGGGTGAGGGGAGCTCCTACAATGAGCAGTTCTTC.

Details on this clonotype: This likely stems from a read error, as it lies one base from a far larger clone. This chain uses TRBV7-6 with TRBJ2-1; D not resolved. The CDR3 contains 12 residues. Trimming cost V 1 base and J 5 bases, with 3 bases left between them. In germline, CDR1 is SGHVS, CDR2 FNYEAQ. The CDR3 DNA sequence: TGTGCCAGCAGCTTAGTCAACAATGAGCAGTTCTTC. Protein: CASSLVNNEQFF.

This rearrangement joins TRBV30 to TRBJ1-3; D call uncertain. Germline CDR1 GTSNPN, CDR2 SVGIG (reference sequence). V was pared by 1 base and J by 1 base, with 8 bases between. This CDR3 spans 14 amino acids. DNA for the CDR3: TGTGCCTGGAGTGCGGGATCATCTGGAAACACCATATATTTT. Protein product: CAWSAGSSGNTIYF.

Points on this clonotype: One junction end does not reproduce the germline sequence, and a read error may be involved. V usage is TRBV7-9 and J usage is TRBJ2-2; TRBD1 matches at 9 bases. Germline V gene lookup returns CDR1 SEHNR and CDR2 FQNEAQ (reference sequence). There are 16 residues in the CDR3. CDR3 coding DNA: TGTGCCAGCAGCTCCCCCGGGACAGGGAGAGACGGGGAGCTGTATTTT. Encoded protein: CASSSPGTGRDGELYF.

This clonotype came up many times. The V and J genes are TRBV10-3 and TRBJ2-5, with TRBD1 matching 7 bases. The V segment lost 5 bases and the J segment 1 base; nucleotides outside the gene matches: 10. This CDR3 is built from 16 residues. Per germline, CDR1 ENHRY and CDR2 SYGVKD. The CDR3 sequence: CAISSQQGIGQETQYF. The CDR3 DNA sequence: TGTGCCATCAGTAGTCAACAGGGGATCGGCCAAGAGACCCAGTACTTC.

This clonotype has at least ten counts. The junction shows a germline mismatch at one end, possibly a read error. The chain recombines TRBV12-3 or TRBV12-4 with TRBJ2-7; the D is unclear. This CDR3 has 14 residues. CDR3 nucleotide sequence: TGTGCCAGCAGCGCAATCAACCCGGGCCTAGAGCTGTACTTC. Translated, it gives CASSAINPGLELYF.

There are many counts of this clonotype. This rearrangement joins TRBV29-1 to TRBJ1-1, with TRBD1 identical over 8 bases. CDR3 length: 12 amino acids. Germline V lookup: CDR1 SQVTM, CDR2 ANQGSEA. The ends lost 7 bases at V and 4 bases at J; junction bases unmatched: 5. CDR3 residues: CSGDRGATEAFF. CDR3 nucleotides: TGCAGCGGCGACAGGGGAGCCACTGAAGCTTTCTTT.

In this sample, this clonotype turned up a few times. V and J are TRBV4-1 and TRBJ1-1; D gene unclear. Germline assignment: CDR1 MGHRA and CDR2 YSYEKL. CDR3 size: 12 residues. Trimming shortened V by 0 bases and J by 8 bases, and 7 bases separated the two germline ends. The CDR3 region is CASSQEGLEAFF. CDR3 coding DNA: TGCGCCAGCAGCCAAGAGGGCTTGGAAGCTTTCTTT.